This T cell receptor (beta chain) was sequenced for a study of cytomegalovirus exposure and HLA in healthy donors. The PCR used 60 Vbeta and 13 Jbeta primers. This table comes from immunoSEQ multiplex PCR, and its TCRdb copy is limited to in-frame clones, with some not included. The sample carries roughly 100,000 clones, approximately 9% recorded once. This clone has a handful of counts. Trimming cost V 1 base and J 2 bases; bases outside gene matches: 4. The CDR3 loop spans 16 amino acids. CDR1 KGHSH and CDR2 LQKENI come from the germline V gene. The clonotype comes from a man over 45 in good health and CMV-seropositive. This sequence joins TRBV18 and TRBJ2-2; TRBD2 aligns across 7 bases. Sequencing was carried out using PBMCs. In DNA, the CDR3 is TGTGCCAGCTCACCACGCCCGGGAGGAAACACCGGGGAGCTGTTTTTT. This translates into CASSPRPGGNTGELFF.